The 5 T cell receptor beta chains below all came from one sample that was sequenced in a study of cytotoxic CD8 clonotypes in ibrutinib-treated CLL. Data came from immunoSEQ multiplex PCR; TCRdb stores just in-frame clones and leaves some out. The sample gives approximately 100,000 clones, 60% to 80% of which show up once; roughly 25% is in the top ten. This specimen consisted of PBMCs, obtained after 24 months of ibrutinib treatment. The receptors derive from a human donor with chronic lymphocytic leukemia.

As concerns this clone: A junction boundary mismatches the germline segment, possibly from a read error. The chain combines TRBV9 with TRBJ2-2; no clear D. Germline CDR1 is SGDLS and CDR2 is YYNGEE. The CDR3 is made up of 16 amino acids. CDR3 sequence (DNA): TGTACCAGCAGCCCTCGACTGGAGTCGAACACCGGGGAGCTGTTTTTT. It encodes CTSSPRLESNTGELFF. Combining the CDR3 with reference TRBV9 and TRBJ2-2 gives the whole variable domain DSGVTQTPKHLITATGQRVTLRCSPRSGDLSVYWYQQSLDQGLQFLIQYYNGEERAKGNILERFSAQQFPDLHSELNLSSLELGDSALYFCTSSPRLESNTGELFFGEGSRLTVL.

V usage is TRBV5-4 and J usage is TRBJ2-7, with 13 nucleotides matching TRBD2. Losses at the gene ends were 3 bases for V and 6 bases for J; bases not matched to a gene: 3. This CDR3 is 14 amino acids long. The germline V gene has CDR1 SGHNT and CDR2 YYREEE (reference sequence). Here the CDR3 reads CASSSTSGRTEQYF. In DNA, the CDR3 is TGTGCCAGCAGCTCGACTAGCGGGAGGACCGAGCAGTACTTC.

This clone appeared many times. The V and J genes are TRBV7-6 and TRBJ1-5; 7 bases fit TRBD1. Germline CDR1 and CDR2: SGHVS and FNYEAQ. The CDR3 has 15 amino acids. Trimming took 1 base from V and 5 from J; bases not matched to a gene: 5. The DNA of the CDR3 is TGTGCCAGCAGCTTAGGGGGACAGTTTCATCAGCCCCAGCATTTT. This encodes CASSLGGQFHQPQHF.

The chain uses TRBV5-1 and TRBJ1-1; TRBD1 aligns across 8 bases. Germline CDR1 and CDR2: SGHRS and YFSETQ. With 6 bases clipped from V and 5 bases from J, the junction kept 9 bases outside the gene matches. The CDR3 spans 14 residues. The chain's CDR3 is CASTPGGAGTEAFF. For the CDR3, the DNA is TGCGCCAGCACTCCAGGGGGCGCGGGTACTGAAGCTTTCTTT. The full variable domain, rest sourced from reference TRBV5-1 and TRBJ1-1, is KAGVTQTPRYLIKTRGQQVTLSCSPISGHRSVSWYQQTPGQGLQFLFEYFSETQRNKGNFPGRFSGRQFSNSRSEMNVSTLELGDSALYLCASTPGGAGTEAFFGQGTRLTVV.

The V call is TRBV29-1, the J call TRBJ2-1; no clear D. Trimming cost V 4 bases and J 5 bases, with 12 bases left between them. Looked up from germline, CDR1 is SQVTM and CDR2 is ANQGSEA. The CDR3 runs to 13 residues. The CDR3 spells CSVGPLLNNEQFF. The CDR3 DNA follows: TGCAGCGTTGGGCCCCTTTTAAACAATGAGCAGTTCTTC.